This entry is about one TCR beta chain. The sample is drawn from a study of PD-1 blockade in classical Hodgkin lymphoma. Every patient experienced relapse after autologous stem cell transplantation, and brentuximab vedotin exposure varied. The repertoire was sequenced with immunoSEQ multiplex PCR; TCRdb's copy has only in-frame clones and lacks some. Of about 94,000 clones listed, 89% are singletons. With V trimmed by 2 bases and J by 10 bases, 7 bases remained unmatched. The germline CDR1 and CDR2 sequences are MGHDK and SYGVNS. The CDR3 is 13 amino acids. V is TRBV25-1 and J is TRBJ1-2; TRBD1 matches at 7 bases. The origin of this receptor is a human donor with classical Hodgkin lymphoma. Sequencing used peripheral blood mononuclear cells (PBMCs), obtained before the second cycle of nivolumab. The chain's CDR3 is CASSETGAGVYTF. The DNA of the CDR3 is TGTGCCAGCAGTGAAACAGGGGCTGGAGTCTACACCTTC.